This TCR beta chain appears in the sequencing data of a study of cytomegalovirus exposure and HLA in healthy donors. There are 17 residues in the CDR3. In germline, CDR1 is SGHNT, CDR2 YYREEE (reference sequence). V shed 1 base, J shed 0 bases, and the junction held 6 bases outside the gene matches. PCR amplification relied on 60 Vbeta primers (plus 13 Jbeta primers). Clones were read by immunoSEQ multiplex PCR, and TCRdb kept only the in-frame ones, dropping some. The sample shows over 200,000 clones, about 85% of them seen only once. Only one count was recorded for this clone. The sequence was collected from a human donor in good health. This sequence joins TRBV5-4 and TRBJ1-4, with TRBD1 identical over 7 bases. The sample consisted of PBMCs. CDR3 sequence: CASSLSGGRATNEKLFF. The CDR3 region has the DNA TGTGCCAGCAGCTTGTCAGGGGGGCGCGCAACTAATGAAAAACTGTTTTTT.